Shown below are 22 T cell receptor beta chains from a single sample sequenced in a study of T cells after posttransplantation cyclophosphamide. A marrow graft followed busulfan-fludarabine conditioning, with cyclophosphamide on days +3 and +4. The method was immunoSEQ multiplex PCR; TCRdb's version includes in-frame clones alone and lacks a portion of them. The sample holds about 3,300 clones, around 79% seen once. Sequencing was performed on PBMCs, taken 188 days after allogeneic stem cell transplant with posttransplant cyclophosphamide. Receptors originate from a male patient aged 60 to 75 who received an allogeneic stem cell transplant from a related donor and was CMV-positive. Some T cells may be provided by the graft donor.

CDR3 DNA: TGTGCCAGCAGCTTAGCCGCCGGACAGACGGTTACAGATACGCAGTATTTT. Translated, it gives CASSLAAGQTVTDTQYF. The gene calls are TRBV7-2 and TRBJ2-3; D is possibly TRBD1 (6 bases). Germline values: CDR1 SGHTA, CDR2 FQGNSA. Trimming pared 0 bases from V and 3 bases from J, leaving 16 bases between. This CDR3 contains 17 residues.

This clone was counted between two and nine times. The chain joins TRBV5-1 to TRBJ2-7; tentatively, D is TRBD2 (5 bases). V lost 4 bases and J 7 bases, leaving 12 bases between the germline ends. The CDR3 loop spans 12 amino acids. Germline-derived CDR1 and CDR2 are SGHRS and YFSETQ. DNA of the CDR3: TGCGCCAGCAGCAGAGAGGGAGAAGAGCAGTACTTC. Residues: CASSREGEEQYF.

J is TRBJ2-3 and V is TRBV7-9; no clear D gene. V was clipped by 6 bases and J by 0 bases, with 7 bases between them. The CDR3 has 13 amino acids. Germline V lookup: CDR1 SEHNR, CDR2 FQNEAQ (reference sequence). CDR3 nucleotide sequence: TGTGCCAGCAGGAGTCATAGCACAGATACGCAGTATTTT. Protein: CASRSHSTDTQYF.

The DNA for the CDR3 is TGCGCCAGCAGCTGGGGACAGGGGGTCTACGAGCAGTACTTC. Protein product: CASSWGQGVYEQYF. The chain couples TRBV5-1 to TRBJ2-7; 11 nucleotides align to TRBD1. Trimming cost V 3 bases and J 3 bases; bases outside gene matches: 2. Looked up from germline, CDR1 is SGHRS and CDR2 is YFSETQ. The CDR3 contains 14 residues.

The V gene is TRBV11-2, the J gene TRBJ1-3; D perhaps matches TRBD1 (5 bases). Trimming took off 3 bases at V and 4 bases at J, with 13 bases between the two ends. This CDR3 spans 15 amino acids. Germline assignment: CDR1 SGHAT and CDR2 FQNNGV. CDR3 nucleotides: TGTGCCAGCAGCTTTTTCCAGGGCGCCGGAAACACCATATATTTT. It is translated as CASSFFQGAGNTIYF. The complete variable domain, with remaining parts taken from reference TRBV11-2 and TRBJ1-3, reads EAGVAQSPRYKIIEKRQSVAFWCNPISGHATLYWYQQILGQGPKLLIQFQNNGVVDDSQLPKDRFSAERLKGVDSTLKIQPAKLEDSAVYLCASSFFQGAGNTIYFGEGSWLTVV.

This clone appeared a few times. The CDR3 DNA follows: TGTGCCAGCAGTTACAAACCCATACAGGGGAACTATGGCTACACCTTC. Encoded protein: CASSYKPIQGNYGYTF. V usage is TRBV6-6 and J usage is TRBJ1-2; 7 bases line up with TRBD1. This CDR3 has 16 residues. CDR1 MNHNY and CDR2 SVGAGI come from the germline V gene (reference sequence). V lost 2 bases, J lost 2 bases, and 8 bases stayed unmatched.

The rearrangement joins TRBV13 to TRBJ2-3, with a tentative D call TRBD1 (5 bases). V was pared by 3 bases and J by 5 bases, with 27 bases between. The germline gives CDR1 PRHDT, CDR2 FYEKMQ (reference sequence). The CDR3 has 19 amino acids. The chain's CDR3 is CASSLVPLAGRSRGDTQYF. Written as DNA, the CDR3 is TGTGCCAGCAGCTTGGTTCCTCTGGCAGGGCGTTCCCGAGGAGATACGCAGTATTTT.

V gene TRBV11-2 combines with J gene TRBJ2-3; 8 bases agree with TRBD1. CDR3 length: 16 amino acids. With 4 bases clipped from V and 1 base from J, the junction kept 7 bases outside the gene matches. Germline-derived CDR1 and CDR2 are SGHAT and FQNNGV. CDR3 nucleotide sequence: TGTGCCAGCAGCTCGACAGGGGCCAGGGGCACAGATACGCAGTATTTT. Protein sequence: CASSSTGARGTDTQYF.

The V gene is TRBV2, the J gene TRBJ2-7, with D possibly matching TRBD1 (6 bases). Trimming left V 2 bases short and J 0 bases short, with 14 bases between. CDR3 length equals 16 residues. Germline lookup yields CDR1 SNHLY and CDR2 FYNNEI. CDR3 protein: CASSENPHRASYEQYF. As DNA, the CDR3 is TGTGCCAGCAGTGAAAACCCCCACAGGGCCTCCTACGAGCAGTACTTC. Drawing the rest from reference TRBV2 and TRBJ2-7, the complete variable domain is EPEVTQTPSHQVTQMGQEVILRCVPISNHLYFYWYRQILGQKVEFLVSFYNNEISEKSEIFDDQFSVERPDGSNFTLKIRSTKLEDSAMYFCASSENPHRASYEQYFGPGTRLTVT.

This chain links TRBV10-3 with TRBJ2-2, with 7 bases that match TRBD2. The CDR3 loop spans 15 amino acids. The J segment lost 1 base and the V segment lost 3 bases, leaving 2 bases of the junction unmatched. CDR1 and CDR2 (germline): ENHRY, SYGVKD. The CDR3 DNA sequence: TGTGCCATCAGTGACTCGGGAGGGAACACCGGGGAGCTGTTTTTT. It encodes CAISDSGGNTGELFF.

V gene TRBV7-2 combines with J gene TRBJ1-5; no reliable D call. CDR1 is SGHTA and CDR2 is FQGNSA in the germline V gene. V lost 1 base, J lost 7 bases, and 14 bases lay in between. The length of the CDR3 is 15 residues. For the CDR3, the DNA is TGTGCCAGCAGCTTAGGATTGACGGGGTTGCAGCCCCAGCATTTT. Amino acid sequence: CASSLGLTGLQPQHF.

The rearrangement links TRBV30 to TRBJ2-3, with D perhaps matching TRBD2 (6 bases). The CDR3 consists of 14 residues. Germline CDR1 reads GTSNPN; CDR2 reads SVGIG (reference sequence). Deletions cut 7 bases from V and 0 bases from J, with 14 bases between. The CDR3 sequence is CAFDQGLSTDTQYF. For the CDR3, the DNA is TGTGCCTTTGACCAGGGACTGAGCACAGATACGCAGTATTTT.

The chain couples TRBV27 to TRBJ2-1; 11 positions match TRBD2. Per the germline V gene, CDR1 is MNHEY and CDR2 is SMNVEV (reference sequence). Losses at the gene ends were 2 bases for V and 0 bases for J; bases not matched to a gene: 6. This CDR3 is built from 18 residues. The CDR3 reads CASSLKGLAASSYNEQFF. As DNA, the CDR3 is TGTGCCAGCAGTTTAAAGGGACTAGCGGCGAGCTCCTACAATGAGCAGTTCTTC.

The rearrangement uses TRBV19 and TRBJ1-2; the D is unclear. The CDR3 has 11 residues. CDR1 is LNHDA, CDR2 SQIVND, per germline (reference sequence). V was cut by 3 bases and J by 6 bases, with 5 bases left in between. The chain's CDR3 is CASSIDNGYTF. The CDR3 DNA is TGTGCCAGTAGTATTGACAATGGCTACACCTTC.

V is TRBV5-6 and J is TRBJ2-1, with D unclear. V dropped 1 base and J dropped 7 bases, with 9 bases sitting between them. This CDR3 has 13 residues. CDR1 is SGHDT, CDR2 YYEEEE, per germline. The CDR3: CASSLLGVNEQFF. DNA for the CDR3: TGTGCCAGCAGCTTGCTAGGAGTAAATGAGCAGTTCTTC.

This clone has a single count. The chain uses TRBV9 and TRBJ2-2; possibly TRBD1 for D (5 bases). This CDR3 has 17 residues. Germline V lookup: CDR1 SGDLS, CDR2 YYNGEE. V lost 1 base and J 5 bases, leaving 18 bases between the germline ends. CDR3 DNA sequence: TGTGCCAGCAGCGTAAGTGGTGTGGGGCGGATGACCGGGGAGCTGTTTTTT. Translation gives CASSVSGVGRMTGELFF.

This sequence joins TRBV2 and TRBJ2-7; tentatively, D is TRBD1 (5 bases). Germline V gene data show CDR1 as SNHLY and CDR2 as FYNNEI. The length of the CDR3 is 15 residues. V was trimmed by 5 bases and J by 3 bases, leaving 17 bases between them. The CDR3 is CASSQEEGAGYEQYF. The CDR3 bases are TGTGCCAGCAGTCAAGAGGAAGGGGCAGGCTACGAGCAGTACTTC. Combining the CDR3 with reference TRBV2 and TRBJ2-7 gives the whole variable domain EPEVTQTPSHQVTQMGQEVILRCVPISNHLYFYWYRQILGQKVEFLVSFYNNEISEKSEIFDDQFSVERPDGSNFTLKIRSTKLEDSAMYFCASSQEEGAGYEQYFGPGTRLTVT.

V usage is TRBV5-4 and J usage is TRBJ2-3; perhaps TRBD2 as D (7 bases). CDR3 length: 13 residues. Germline CDR1 and CDR2: SGHNT and YYREEE (reference sequence). The V end was cut by 7 bases, the J end by 1 base, with 10 bases between. This CDR3 reads CASWGGRTDTQYF. For the CDR3, the DNA is TGTGCCAGCTGGGGGGGGCGCACAGATACGCAGTATTTT.

This chain uses TRBV28 with TRBJ1-3; TRBD1 is a possible D gene (6 bases). Per germline, CDR1 MDHEN and CDR2 SYDVKM. Trimming removed 6 bases from V and 0 bases from J, with 15 bases in between. This CDR3 is built from 16 residues. The CDR3 reads CASSNDRPRSGNTIYF. Here the CDR3 DNA reads TGTGCCAGCAGCAACGACAGGCCCCGCTCTGGAAACACCATATATTTT.

This sequence joins TRBV10-2 and TRBJ2-7; 7 bases map to TRBD2. The CDR3 runs 14 residues. Trimming at V came to 5 bases and at J to 3 bases, leaving 7 bases not matched to a gene. Germline lookup yields CDR1 WSHSY and CDR2 SAAADI. Written as DNA, the CDR3 is TGCGCCAGCAGTACTACCGGGACTAACTACGAGCAGTACGTC. This codes for CASSTTGTNYEQYV.

The chain employs TRBV19 and TRBJ2-5, with D possibly being TRBD2 (5 bases). Germline loops: CDR1 LNHDA, CDR2 SQIVND (reference sequence). The CDR3 has 15 amino acids. Trimming cost V 3 bases and J 1 base, with 12 bases left between them. Written as DNA, the CDR3 is TGTGCCAGTAGTATTCGAGGAGGACCCCAAGAGACCCAGTACTTC. This sequence encodes CASSIRGGPQETQYF.

This chain links TRBV5-1 with TRBJ1-6, with D possibly being TRBD1 (6 bases). Trimming shortened V by 0 bases and J by 5 bases, and 12 bases separated the two germline ends. CDR1 is SGHRS and CDR2 is YFSETQ in the germline V gene. This CDR3 contains 16 residues. CDR3 protein: CASSLGQDKNNSPLHF. The CDR3 DNA reads as TGCGCCAGCAGCTTGGGACAGGATAAAAATAATTCACCCCTCCACTTT.